This entry describes one TCR beta chain. The record originates from a study of blood T cell repertoires in COVID-19. About the study: Samples representing acute and convalescent COVID-19 were sourced from the United States, Italy and Spain.

Germline trimming cut 0 bases from V and 6 bases from J; bases unmatched to any gene: 4. There are 15 residues in the CDR3. The germline CDR1 and CDR2 sequences are SEHNR and FQNEAQ (reference sequence). Authors' methods: Amplification with reference gene primers provided the estimates of nucleated cell counts. Data came from immunoSEQ multiplex PCR; TCRdb stores just in-frame clones and leaves some out. V and J calls and clone size are as listed in that table; D and trimming were resolved from the DNA. In the table there are roughly 100,000 clones, about nine tenths of which are singletons. The chain combines TRBV7-9 with TRBJ1-4; TRBD1 matches at 7 bases. This sequence originates from a woman aged 50 to 65 in a cohort sampled during active COVID-19. Sequences were obtained from peripheral blood. The CDR3 here is CASSLATGLYEKLFF. In DNA, the CDR3 is TGTGCCAGCAGCTTAGCGACAGGGCTGTATGAAAAACTGTTTTTT.